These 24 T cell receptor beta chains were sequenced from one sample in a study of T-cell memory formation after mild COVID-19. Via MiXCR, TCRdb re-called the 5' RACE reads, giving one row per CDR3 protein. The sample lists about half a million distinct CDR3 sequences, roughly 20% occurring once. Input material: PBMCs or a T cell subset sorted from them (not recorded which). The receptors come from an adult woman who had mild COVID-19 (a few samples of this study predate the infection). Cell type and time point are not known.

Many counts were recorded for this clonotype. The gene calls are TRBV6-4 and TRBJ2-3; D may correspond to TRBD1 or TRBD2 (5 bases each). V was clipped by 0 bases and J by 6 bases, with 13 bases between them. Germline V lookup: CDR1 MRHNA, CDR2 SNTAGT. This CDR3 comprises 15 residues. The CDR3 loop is CASSDSPGRPDTQYF. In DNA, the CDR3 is TGTGCCAGCAGTGACTCTCCGGGACGACCGGATACGCAGTATTTT.

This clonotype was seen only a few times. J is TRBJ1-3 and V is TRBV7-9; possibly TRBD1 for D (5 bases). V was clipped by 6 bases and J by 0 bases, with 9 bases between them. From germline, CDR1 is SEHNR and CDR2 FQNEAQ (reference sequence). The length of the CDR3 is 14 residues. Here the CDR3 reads CASRGTNSGNTIYF. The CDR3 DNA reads TGTGCCAGCAGGGGGACTAACTCTGGAAACACCATATATTTT. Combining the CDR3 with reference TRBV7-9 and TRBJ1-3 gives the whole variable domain DTGVSQNPRHKITKRGQNVTFRCDPISEHNRLYWYRQTLGQGPEFLTYFQNEAQLEKSRLLSDRFSAERPKGSFSTLEIQRTEQGDSAMYLCASRGTNSGNTIYFGEGSWLTVV.

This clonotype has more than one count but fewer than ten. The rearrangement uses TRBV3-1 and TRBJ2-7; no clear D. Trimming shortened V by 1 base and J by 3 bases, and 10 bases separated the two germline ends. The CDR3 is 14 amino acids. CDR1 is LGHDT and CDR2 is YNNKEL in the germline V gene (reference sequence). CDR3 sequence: CASSQVQDRYEQYF. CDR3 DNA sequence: TGTGCCAGCAGCCAAGTTCAGGACCGCTACGAGCAGTACTTC.

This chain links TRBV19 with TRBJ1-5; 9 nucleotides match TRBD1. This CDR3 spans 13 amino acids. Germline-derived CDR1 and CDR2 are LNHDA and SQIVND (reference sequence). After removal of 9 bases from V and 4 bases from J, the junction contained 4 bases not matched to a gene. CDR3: CASKGQGNQPQHF. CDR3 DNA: TGTGCCAGCAAGGGACAGGGAAATCAGCCCCAGCATTTT.

In DNA, the CDR3 is TGTGCCAGCAGCCAGGGGACTAGCGGGCAACAAGAGACCCAGTACTTC. The encoded protein is CASSQGTSGQQETQYF. The rearrangement links TRBV4-2 to TRBJ2-5; 12 bases line up with TRBD2. With V trimmed by 3 bases and J by 2 bases, 4 bases remained unmatched. This CDR3 is built from 16 residues. Per germline, CDR1 LGHNA and CDR2 YNFKEQ.

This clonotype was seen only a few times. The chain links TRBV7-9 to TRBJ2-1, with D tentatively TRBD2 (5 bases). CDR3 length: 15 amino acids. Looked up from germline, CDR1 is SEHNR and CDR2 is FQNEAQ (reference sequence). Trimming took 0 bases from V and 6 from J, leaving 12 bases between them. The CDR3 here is CASSLALVTTNEQFF. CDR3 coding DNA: TGTGCCAGCAGCTTAGCGCTCGTGACTACCAATGAGCAGTTCTTC.

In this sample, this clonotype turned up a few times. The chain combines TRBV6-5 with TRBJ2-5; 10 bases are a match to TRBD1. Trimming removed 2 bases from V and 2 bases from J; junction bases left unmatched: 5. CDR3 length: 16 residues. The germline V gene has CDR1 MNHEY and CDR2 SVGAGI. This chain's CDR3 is CASSYDRGPAQETQYF. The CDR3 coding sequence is TGTGCCAGCAGTTACGACAGGGGGCCGGCACAAGAGACCCAGTACTTC.

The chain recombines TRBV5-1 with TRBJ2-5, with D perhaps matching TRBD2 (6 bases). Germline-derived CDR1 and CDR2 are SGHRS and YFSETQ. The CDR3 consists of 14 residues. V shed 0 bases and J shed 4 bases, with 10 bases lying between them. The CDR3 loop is CASSLDTSSETQYF. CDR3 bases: TGCGCCAGCAGCTTGGACACTAGCTCAGAGACCCAGTACTTC. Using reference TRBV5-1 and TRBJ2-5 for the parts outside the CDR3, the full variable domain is KAGVTQTPRYLIKTRGQQVTLSCSPISGHRSVSWYQQTPGQGLQFLFEYFSETQRNKGNFPGRFSGRQFSNSRSEMNVSTLELGDSALYLCASSLDTSSETQYFGPGTRLLVL.

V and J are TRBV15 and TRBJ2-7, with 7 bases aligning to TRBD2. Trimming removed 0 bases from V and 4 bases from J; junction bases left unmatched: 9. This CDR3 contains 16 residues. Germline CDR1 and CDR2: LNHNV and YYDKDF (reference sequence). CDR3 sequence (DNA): TGTGCCACCAGCAGAGATCTCGGACTAGAAAGTTACGAGCAGTACTTC. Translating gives CATSRDLGLESYEQYF.

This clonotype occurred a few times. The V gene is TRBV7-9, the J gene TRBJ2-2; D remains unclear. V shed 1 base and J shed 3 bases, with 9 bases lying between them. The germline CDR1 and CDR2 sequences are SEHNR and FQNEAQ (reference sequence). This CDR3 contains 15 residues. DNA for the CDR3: TGTGCCAGCAGCTTAGTCTCAGCGTACACCGGGGAGCTGTTTTTT. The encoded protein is CASSLVSAYTGELFF.

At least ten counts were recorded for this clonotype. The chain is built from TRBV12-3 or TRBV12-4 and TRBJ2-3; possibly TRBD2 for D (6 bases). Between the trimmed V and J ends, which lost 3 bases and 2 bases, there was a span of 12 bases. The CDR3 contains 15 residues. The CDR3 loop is CASSLVAGLTDTQYF. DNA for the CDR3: TGTGCCAGCAGTTTGGTGGCGGGGCTCACAGATACGCAGTATTTT.

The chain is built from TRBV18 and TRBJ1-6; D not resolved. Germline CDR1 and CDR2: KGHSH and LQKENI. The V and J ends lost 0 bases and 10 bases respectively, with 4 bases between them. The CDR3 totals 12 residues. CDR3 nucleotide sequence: TGTGCCAGCTCACCACCTGGATCACCCCTCCACTTT. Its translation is CASSPPGSPLHF. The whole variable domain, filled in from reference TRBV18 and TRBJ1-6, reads NAGVMQNPRHLVRRRGQEARLRCSPMKGHSHVYWYRQLPEEGLKFMVYLQKENIIDESGMPKERFSAEFPKEGPSILRIQQVVRGDSAAYFCASSPPGSPLHFGNGTRLTVT.

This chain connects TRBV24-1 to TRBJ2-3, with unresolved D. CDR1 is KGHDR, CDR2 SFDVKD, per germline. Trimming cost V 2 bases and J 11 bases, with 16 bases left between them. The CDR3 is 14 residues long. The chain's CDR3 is CATSDSVDLFKQYF. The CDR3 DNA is TGTGCCACCAGTGATTCCGTTGACCTCTTTAAGCAGTATTTT.

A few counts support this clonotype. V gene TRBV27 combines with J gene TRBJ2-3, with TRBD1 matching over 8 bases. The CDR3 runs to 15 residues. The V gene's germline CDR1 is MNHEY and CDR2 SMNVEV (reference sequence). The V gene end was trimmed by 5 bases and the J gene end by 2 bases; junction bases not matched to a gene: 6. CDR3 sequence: CASSPQGAVTDTQYF. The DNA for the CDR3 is TGTGCCAGCAGTCCCCAGGGGGCTGTCACAGATACGCAGTATTTT.

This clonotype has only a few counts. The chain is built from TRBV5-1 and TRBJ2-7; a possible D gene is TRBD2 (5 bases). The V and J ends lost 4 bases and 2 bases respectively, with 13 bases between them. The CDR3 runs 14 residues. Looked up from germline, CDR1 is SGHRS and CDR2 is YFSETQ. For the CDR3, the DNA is TGCGCCAGCAGCGGCGGACTCCCCCCCTACGAGCAGTACTTC. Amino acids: CASSGGLPPYEQYF.

CDR3 amino acids: CASSRGGGTAFF. CDR3 bases: TGTGCCAGCAGCCGGGGAGGGGGTACAGCTTTCTTT. The chain carries TRBV11-2 and TRBJ1-1; tentative D call: TRBD1 (6 bases). Germline V gene data show CDR1 as SGHAT and CDR2 as FQNNGV. This CDR3 contains 12 residues. V was clipped by 5 bases and J by 10 bases, with 14 bases between them.

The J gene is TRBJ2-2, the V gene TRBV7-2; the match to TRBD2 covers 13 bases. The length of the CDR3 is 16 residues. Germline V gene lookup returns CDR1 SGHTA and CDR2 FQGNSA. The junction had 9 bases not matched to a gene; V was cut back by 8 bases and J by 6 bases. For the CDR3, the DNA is TGTGCCAGCTTCCTGGGACTAGCGGGAAGTTCCGGGGAGCTGTTTTTT. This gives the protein CASFLGLAGSSGELFF.

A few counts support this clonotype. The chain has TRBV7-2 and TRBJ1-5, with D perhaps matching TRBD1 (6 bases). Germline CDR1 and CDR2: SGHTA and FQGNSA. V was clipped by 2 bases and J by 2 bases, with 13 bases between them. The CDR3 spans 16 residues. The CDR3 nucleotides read TGTGCCAGCAGCTTAAAGGGGCACAGGGGCAATCAGCCCCAGCATTTT. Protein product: CASSLKGHRGNQPQHF.

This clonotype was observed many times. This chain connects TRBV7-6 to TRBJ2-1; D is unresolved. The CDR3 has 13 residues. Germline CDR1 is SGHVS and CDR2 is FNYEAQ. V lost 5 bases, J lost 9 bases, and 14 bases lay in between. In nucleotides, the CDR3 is TGTGCCAGCAGCCCTATTAGGAGAGGTGAGCAGTTCTTC. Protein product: CASSPIRRGEQFF.

The CDR3 DNA is TGCAGTGCCCGGGGACTAGCGGGAGCTACCCGGGACTACAATGAGCAGTTCTTC. This codes for CSARGLAGATRDYNEQFF. The V call is TRBV20-1, the J call TRBJ2-1; TRBD2 agrees at 14 bases. The CDR3 has 18 residues. CDR1 is DFQATT and CDR2 is SNEGSKA in the germline V gene (reference sequence). After removal of 6 bases from V and 3 bases from J, the junction contained 13 bases not matched to a gene.

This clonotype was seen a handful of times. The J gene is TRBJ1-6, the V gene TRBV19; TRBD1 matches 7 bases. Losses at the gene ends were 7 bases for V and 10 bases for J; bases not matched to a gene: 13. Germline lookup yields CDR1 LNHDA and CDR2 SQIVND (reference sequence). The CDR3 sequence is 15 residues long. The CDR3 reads CASTNGDSLVSPLHF. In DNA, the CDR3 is TGTGCCAGTACCAATGGGGACAGCCTGGTGTCACCCCTCCACTTT.

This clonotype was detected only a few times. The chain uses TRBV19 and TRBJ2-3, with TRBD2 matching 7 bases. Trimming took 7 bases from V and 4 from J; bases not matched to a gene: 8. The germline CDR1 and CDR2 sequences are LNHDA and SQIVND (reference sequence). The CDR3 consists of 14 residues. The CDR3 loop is CASNEGGLSDTQYF. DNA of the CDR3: TGTGCCAGTAATGAGGGAGGGCTTTCAGATACGCAGTATTTT.

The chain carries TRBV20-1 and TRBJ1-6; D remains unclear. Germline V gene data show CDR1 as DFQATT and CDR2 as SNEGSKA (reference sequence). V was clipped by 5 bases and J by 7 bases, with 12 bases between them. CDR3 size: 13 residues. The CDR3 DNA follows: TGCAGTGCTGGAGCAGCGGGGAATTCACCCCTCCACTTT. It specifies CSAGAAGNSPLHF.

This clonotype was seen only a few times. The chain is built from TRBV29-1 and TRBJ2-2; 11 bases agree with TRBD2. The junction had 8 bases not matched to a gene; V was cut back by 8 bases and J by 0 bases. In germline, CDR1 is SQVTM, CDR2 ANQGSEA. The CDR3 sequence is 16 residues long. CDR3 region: CSFRGLAETNTGELFF. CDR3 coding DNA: TGCAGCTTTAGGGGACTAGCGGAAACGAACACCGGGGAGCTGTTTTTT.